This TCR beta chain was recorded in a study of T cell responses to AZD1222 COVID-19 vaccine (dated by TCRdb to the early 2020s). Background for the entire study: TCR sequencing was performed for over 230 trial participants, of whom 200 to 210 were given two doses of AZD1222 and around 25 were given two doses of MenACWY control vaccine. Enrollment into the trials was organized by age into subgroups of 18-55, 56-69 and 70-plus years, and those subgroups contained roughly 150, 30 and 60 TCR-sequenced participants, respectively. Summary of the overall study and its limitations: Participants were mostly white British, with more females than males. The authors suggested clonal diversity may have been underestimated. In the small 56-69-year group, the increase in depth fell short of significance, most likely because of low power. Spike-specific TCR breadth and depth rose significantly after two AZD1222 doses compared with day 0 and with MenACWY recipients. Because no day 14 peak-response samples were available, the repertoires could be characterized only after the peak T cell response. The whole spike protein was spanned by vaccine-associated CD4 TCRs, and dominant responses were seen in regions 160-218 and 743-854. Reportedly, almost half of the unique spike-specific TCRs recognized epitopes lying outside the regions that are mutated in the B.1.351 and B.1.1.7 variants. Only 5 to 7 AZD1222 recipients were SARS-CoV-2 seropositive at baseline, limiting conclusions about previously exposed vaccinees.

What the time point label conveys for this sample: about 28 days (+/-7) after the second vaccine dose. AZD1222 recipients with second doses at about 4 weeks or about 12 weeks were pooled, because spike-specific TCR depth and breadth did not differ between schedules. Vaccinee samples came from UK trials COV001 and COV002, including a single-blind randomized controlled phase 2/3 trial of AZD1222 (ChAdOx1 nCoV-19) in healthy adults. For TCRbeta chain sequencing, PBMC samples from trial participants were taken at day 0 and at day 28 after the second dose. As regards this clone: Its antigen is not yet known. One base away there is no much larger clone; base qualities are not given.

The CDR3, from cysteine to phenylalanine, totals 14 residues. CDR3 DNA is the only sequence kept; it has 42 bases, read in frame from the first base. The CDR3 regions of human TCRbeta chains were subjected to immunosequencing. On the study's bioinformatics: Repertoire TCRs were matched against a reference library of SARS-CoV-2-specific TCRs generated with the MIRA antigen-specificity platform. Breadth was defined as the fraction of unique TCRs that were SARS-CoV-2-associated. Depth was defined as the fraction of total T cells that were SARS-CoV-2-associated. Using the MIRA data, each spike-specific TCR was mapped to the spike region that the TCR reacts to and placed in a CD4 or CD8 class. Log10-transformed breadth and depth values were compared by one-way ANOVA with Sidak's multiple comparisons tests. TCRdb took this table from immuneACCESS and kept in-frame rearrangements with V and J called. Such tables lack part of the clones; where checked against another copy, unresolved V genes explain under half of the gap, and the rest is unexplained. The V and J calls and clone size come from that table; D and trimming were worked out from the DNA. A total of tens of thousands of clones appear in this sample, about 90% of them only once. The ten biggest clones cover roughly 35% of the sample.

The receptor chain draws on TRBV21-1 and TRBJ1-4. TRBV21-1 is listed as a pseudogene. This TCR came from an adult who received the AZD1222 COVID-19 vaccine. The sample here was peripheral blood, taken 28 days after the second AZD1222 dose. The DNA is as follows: TGTGCCAGCAGCAAAGTCAGGGAGAATGAAAAACTGTTTTTT. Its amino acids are CASSKVRENEKLFF.